A selection of T cell receptor beta chains follows, all from one sample in a study of T cell responses to AZD1222 COVID-19 vaccine. The protocol was immunoSEQ multiplex PCR, while the TCRdb copy is restricted to in-frame clones and leaves out a portion. Here the sample spans tens of thousands of clones, approximately 88% being singletons. This sample comprised peripheral blood, obtained on day 0 of AZD1222 vaccination. The receptors originated from an adult in good health. Both conserved end residues are part of each CDR3. The order of the fields is J gene, CDR3 length, V gene, CDR3 protein.

TRBJ1-6 13 TRBV30 CAWRGVYNSPLHF
TRBJ2-5 15 TRBV7-2 CASSSAGTSVETQYF
TRBJ2-4 15 TRBV6-2/TRBV6-3 CASSWTIGGKNIQYF
TRBJ2-2 12 TRBV9 CASSLLTGELFF
TRBJ1-2 14 TRBV6-6 CASSYSKAAGGYTF
TRBJ2-1 13 TRBV6-2/TRBV6-3 CASSRTSGAEQFF
TRBJ2-3 16 TRBV21-1 CASSKVYNRSTDTQYF
TRBJ1-6 19 TRBV7-9 CASSSPQAAVGGAGSPLHF
TRBJ1-2 14 TRBV11-2 CASSQGTANYGYTF
TRBJ2-4 16 TRBV29-1 CSYDRGHQRAKNIQYF
TRBJ2-7 14 TRBV4-3 CASSQDRVSYEQYF
TRBJ2-2 13 TRBV6-2/TRBV6-3 CASSNLWTGELFF
TRBJ2-3 14 TRBV5-1 CASSFFRVTDTQYF
TRBJ2-3 12 TRBV7-9 CASSFLTDTQYF
TRBJ2-3 14 TRBV5-1 CASKQAGITDTQYF
TRBJ2-1 15 TRBV6-4 CASSDSAGGHNEQFF
TRBJ2-1 15 TRBV11-2 CASSSAGGSYNEQFF
TRBJ2-2 12 TRBV6-5 CASSRSSGELFF
TRBJ2-1 13 TRBV7-8 CASARDRAYEQFF